The clone carrying this T cell receptor (beta chain) occurred a few times. Its antigen is still unknown. The sample is drawn from a study of beta chain features in type 1 diabetes. At the level of the study: Across every sample, roughly 100 million sorted cells were examined in total.

Reverse transcription of all isolated RNA meant that expressed TCRB transcripts were sequenced. Generated by immunoSEQ multiplex PCR, the TCRdb table keeps only in-frame clones and is missing some. Of hundreds of thousands of clones in the sample, 15% to 20% are singletons; the top ten hold 0.02% to 0.025%. Findings of the study overall: When VDJ junctions were examined, type 1 diabetes patients showed fewer insertions and more deletions.

Losses at the gene ends were 10 bases for V and 4 bases for J; bases not matched to a gene: 11. There are 14 residues in the CDR3. In germline, CDR1 is SGHDT, CDR2 YYEEEE. The specimen was naive CD4+ T cells from blood. This receptor was identified in a woman aged 18-29 years in good health. The chain uses TRBV5-6 and TRBJ2-7; TRBD2 matches 10 bases. Here the CDR3 DNA reads TGTGCCTCCCGCGTGAGCGGGAGGGGGTACGAGCAGTACTTC. It yields the protein CASRVSGRGYEQYF.